The 7 T cell receptor beta chains below were found in one sample sequenced in a study of T cells expressing NK-cell markers. TCRdb reworked the 5' RACE reads into one entry per CDR3 protein, no DNA. The repertoire table contains 400,000 or so distinct CDR3 sequences. The sequenced sample consisted of blood T cells: a sorted CD56 or NKG2C T cell subset, CD4+ or CD8+ T cells, or bulk PBMC T cells (not recorded which). Receptors were obtained from a woman between 45 and 60 years old in good health.

V is TRBV6-2 or TRBV6-3 and J is TRBJ1-1; TCRdb designates TRBD1, a call that cannot be tested without DNA. The length of the CDR3 is 14 residues. The germline V gene has CDR1 MNHEY and CDR2 SVGEGT. CDR3 region: CASSYGRGNTEAFF.

The chain uses TRBV29-1 and TRBJ2-1; as DNA is missing, the TRBD1 call by TCRdb cannot be tested. Germline V CDR1 and CDR2: SQVTM, ANQGSEA. The CDR3 has 13 residues. Here the CDR3 reads CSVDPPQLSEQFF.

The chain links TRBV5-6 to TRBJ2-1; TCRdb's D call, TRBD1, is unchecked because there is no DNA. Per the germline V gene, CDR1 is SGHDT and CDR2 is YYEEEE. This CDR3 contains 14 residues. The CDR3 loop reads CASTESPPYNEQFF.

The rearrangement joins TRBV6-5 to TRBJ2-2. The germline CDR1 and CDR2 sequences are MNHEY and SVGAGI. The CDR3 runs to 13 residues. The CDR3 loop is CASSYGISGELFF.

The J gene is TRBJ2-6, the V gene TRBV4-1; there is no DNA to check the TCRdb D call of TRBD1. The CDR3 runs 17 residues. The germline V gene has CDR1 MGHRA and CDR2 YSYEKL. CDR3 amino acids: CASSQGVPLSGANVLTF.

The chain couples TRBV6-1 to TRBJ2-7; TCRdb gives TRBD1 as the D gene, but with no DNA this cannot be confirmed. The CDR3 runs to 13 residues. The germline gives CDR1 MNHNS, CDR2 SASEGT. CDR3 protein: CASSDRGPYEQYF.

The gene calls are TRBV5-5 and TRBJ2-3; TCRdb selects TRBD1, and the lack of DNA leaves this call unchecked. This CDR3 comprises 15 residues. Germline CDR1 SGHKS, CDR2 YYEKEE (reference sequence). The CDR3 here is CASSLAGQSTDTQYF.